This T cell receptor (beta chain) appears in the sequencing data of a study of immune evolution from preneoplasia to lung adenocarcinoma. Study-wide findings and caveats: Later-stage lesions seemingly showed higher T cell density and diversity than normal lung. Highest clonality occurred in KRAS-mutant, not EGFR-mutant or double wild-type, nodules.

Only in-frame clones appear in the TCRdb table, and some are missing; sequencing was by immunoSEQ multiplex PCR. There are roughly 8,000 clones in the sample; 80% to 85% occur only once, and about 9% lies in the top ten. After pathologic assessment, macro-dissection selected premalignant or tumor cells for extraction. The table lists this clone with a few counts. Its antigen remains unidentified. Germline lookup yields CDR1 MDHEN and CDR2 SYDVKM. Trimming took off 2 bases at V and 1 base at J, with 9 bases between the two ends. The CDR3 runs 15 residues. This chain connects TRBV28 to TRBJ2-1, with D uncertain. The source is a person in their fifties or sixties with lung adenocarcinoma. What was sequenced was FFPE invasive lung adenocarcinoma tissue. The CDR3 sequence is CASSLREESYNEQFF. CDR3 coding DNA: TGTGCCAGCAGTTTACGCGAGGAATCCTACAATGAGCAGTTCTTC. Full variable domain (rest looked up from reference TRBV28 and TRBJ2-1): DVKVTQSSRYLVKRTGEKVFLECVQDMDHENMFWYRQDPGLGLRLIYFSYDVKMKEKGDIPEGYSVSREKKERFSLILESASTNQTSMYLCASSLREESYNEQFFGPGTRLTVL.